The 24 T cell receptor beta chains reported below all come from one sample, sequenced in a study of graft-versus-host responses after intestinal transplantation. TCRdb keeps only in-frame clones here, not all; method: immunoSEQ multiplex PCR. The sample consists of tens of thousands of clones, about 95% of them appearing once. Antigens for these TCRs are unknown. Source: unstimulated CD4+ T cells sorted from spleen or lymph node cells, taken before transplant. The receptors were gathered from a human donor who was the organ donor for an intestinal transplant.

The rearrangement joins TRBV5-4 to TRBJ2-2, with D maybe TRBD1 (6 bases). The CDR3 length is 15 residues. V lost 0 bases and J lost 4, with 10 bases in between. Germline assignment: CDR1 SGHNT and CDR2 YYREEE (reference sequence). The CDR3: CASSLDRVPTGELFF. The CDR3 nucleotides read TGTGCCAGCAGCTTGGACAGGGTTCCCACCGGGGAGCTGTTTTTT.

J is TRBJ2-5 and V is TRBV5-1, with TRBD2 as a possible D gene (6 bases). Trimming took off 0 bases at V and 1 base at J, with 13 bases between the two ends. There are 16 residues in the CDR3. The germline gives CDR1 SGHRS, CDR2 YFSETQ. CDR3 region: CASSLGEDRIQETQYF. The CDR3 region has the DNA TGCGCCAGCAGCTTGGGGGAGGATAGAATCCAAGAGACCCAGTACTTC.

The rearrangement joins TRBV19 to TRBJ1-1; TRBD1 is a possible D gene (6 bases). The V gene's germline CDR1 is LNHDA and CDR2 SQIVND (reference sequence). The CDR3 is made up of 14 amino acids. V was clipped by 1 base and J by 6 bases, with 12 bases between them. CDR3 DNA: TGTGCCAGTAGTATAGTGAGGGGGTCGGCTGAAGCTTTCTTT. It yields the protein CASSIVRGSAEAFF.

This chain links TRBV4-2 with TRBJ1-1; D might be TRBD1 (5 bases). Germline V gene lookup returns CDR1 LGHNA and CDR2 YNFKEQ. This CDR3 is 15 amino acids long. V was shortened by 4 bases and J by 3 bases, with 15 bases between the two germline ends. This CDR3 is CASSPPGTFDTEAFF. CDR3 coding DNA: TGTGCCAGCAGCCCCCCCGGGACCTTCGACACTGAAGCTTTCTTT.

The CDR3 coding sequence is TGTGCCAGCAGCTTCAGTGGCCAGGGGGCGGGAGAGACCCAGTACTTC. Encoded protein: CASSFSGQGAGETQYF. J is TRBJ2-5 and V is TRBV7-3; 8 positions match TRBD1. After removal of 3 bases from V and 4 bases from J, the junction contained 10 bases not matched to a gene. Germline CDR1 reads SGHTA; CDR2 reads FQGTGA. The CDR3 totals 16 residues.

This clone showed up just once. The chain carries TRBV14 and TRBJ2-2; D gene uncertain. The CDR3 runs 17 residues. Germline values: CDR1 SGHDN, CDR2 FVKESK. V lost 0 bases, J lost 8 bases, and 19 bases lay in between. CDR3 sequence (DNA): TGTGCCAGCAGCCAAGAAGGTTCCAGCCACTTTGAGGGGGAGCTGTTTTTT. It translates to CASSQEGSSHFEGELFF.

V is TRBV5-4 and J is TRBJ1-3, with D unclear. The germline CDR1 and CDR2 sequences are SGHNT and YYREEE (reference sequence). V was pared by 2 bases and J by 1 base, with 7 bases between. The CDR3 is 14 residues long. The CDR3 nucleotides are TGTGCCAGCAGCTTTGGCTTTTCTGGAAACACCATATATTTT. This encodes CASSFGFSGNTIYF.

The gene calls are TRBV4-3 and TRBJ2-3; a weak D match, TRBD2 (5 bases). This CDR3 is built from 14 residues. Trimming removed 5 bases from V and 2 bases from J, with 11 bases in between. Germline V gene data show CDR1 as LGHNA and CDR2 as YSLEER. CDR3 protein: CASSSGRDTDTQYF. CDR3 coding DNA: TGCGCCAGCAGCAGCGGACGCGACACAGATACGCAGTATTTT.

About this clone itself: An end of the junction does not agree with germline; a read error may underlie this. The chain recombines TRBV30 with TRBJ2-5, with 14 nucleotides matching TRBD2. CDR3 size: 14 residues. From germline, CDR1 is GTSNPN and CDR2 SVGIG (reference sequence). The CDR3 reads CARSPTSGGAESYF. Written as DNA, the CDR3 is TGTGCCCGGAGTCCGACTAGCGGGGGGGCCGAATCCTACTTC.

This rearrangement joins TRBV7-9 to TRBJ1-2, with 10 bases aligning to TRBD1. V trimming: 5 bases; J trimming: 5 bases; junction bases outside the gene matches: 17. Germline CDR1 SEHNR, CDR2 FQNEAQ (reference sequence). This CDR3 region has 18 residues. This chain's CDR3 is CASSETAGTGARDYGYTF. The CDR3, as DNA: TGTGCCAGCAGCGAAACAGCCGGGACAGGGGCTCGAGATTATGGCTACACCTTC.

In regard to this clone: One end of the junction does not line up with germline, which may come from a read error. V is TRBV6-5 and J is TRBJ2-3; TRBD2 might be the D (7 bases). The CDR3 length is 15 residues. Germline V lookup: CDR1 MNHEY, CDR2 SVGAGI. For the CDR3, the DNA is TGTGCCAGCAGTGACTCGAGGGGGGGAGCAGATACGCAGTATTTT. Translating gives CASSDSRGGADTQYF.

Notes on this clone: A read error may produce the germline difference seen at one junction end. This sequence joins TRBV4-1 and TRBJ2-3, with TRBD1 matching over 8 bases. Looked up from germline, CDR1 is MGHRA and CDR2 is YSYEKL. CDR3 size: 16 residues. The DNA for the CDR3 is TGTGCCAGCAGCCCCTGGATGACAGGGGGCACAGATACGCAGTATTTT. It codes for CASSPWMTGGTDTQYF.

The chain combines TRBV27 with TRBJ2-5; D not resolved. In germline, CDR1 is MNHEY, CDR2 SMNVEV (reference sequence). The ends were cut back, 2 bases at V and 6 bases at J, with 16 bases in the middle. The CDR3 extends over 15 amino acids. The DNA of the CDR3 is TGTGCCAGCAGTTTACGGGCAGGTGTAGGGCAGACCCAGTACTTC. This gives the protein CASSLRAGVGQTQYF.

This sequence joins TRBV6-6 and TRBJ2-5; D is ambiguous. The CDR3 length is 13 residues. V shed 2 bases and J shed 4 bases, with 8 bases lying between them. In germline, CDR1 is MNHNY, CDR2 SVGAGI (reference sequence). The chain's CDR3 is CASSYGLGETQYF. The CDR3 nucleotides read TGTGCCAGCAGTTACGGATTGGGAGAGACCCAGTACTTC.

Of note for this clone: Sequence at one end of the junction differs from germline and may be a read error. This chain's CDR3 is CASTLRGLAGYYNEQFF. CDR3 bases: TGTGCCAGCACCTTAAGGGGACTAGCGGGGTACTACAATGAGCAGTTCTTC. The genes are TRBV11-2 and TRBJ2-1; 13 nucleotides match TRBD2. This CDR3 contains 17 residues. CDR1 SGHAT and CDR2 FQNNGV come from the germline V gene.

The gene calls are TRBV7-2 and TRBJ2-1; D call uncertain. Germline V gene data show CDR1 as SGHTA and CDR2 as FQGNSA. The length of the CDR3 is 11 residues. Trimming shortened V by 3 bases and J by 4 bases, and 1 base separated the two germline ends. CDR3 sequence: CASSFYNEQFF. CDR3 DNA: TGTGCCAGCAGCTTTTACAATGAGCAGTTCTTC.

This chain connects TRBV20-1 to TRBJ1-6, with no clear D. The germline V gene has CDR1 DFQATT and CDR2 SNEGSKA (reference sequence). The CDR3 runs 11 residues. Between the trimmed V and J ends, which lost 0 bases and 9 bases, there was a span of 3 bases. CDR3 region: CSAREGSPLHF. CDR3 in DNA: TGCAGTGCTAGAGAGGGTTCACCCCTCCACTTT.

J is TRBJ1-2 and V is TRBV6-5; TRBD1 matches 7 bases. The CDR3 spans 13 residues. Unmatched junction bases numbered 5, after V lost 4 bases and J lost 6 bases. CDR1 is MNHEY and CDR2 is SVGAGI in the germline V gene. CDR3 in amino acids: CASSSTGVNGYTF. The CDR3 bases are TGTGCCAGCAGTTCAACAGGGGTGAATGGCTACACCTTC.

This chain joins TRBV9 and TRBJ1-1; TRBD1 matches at 8 bases. The CDR3 is 15 amino acids. The germline V gene encodes CDR1 SGDLS and CDR2 YYNGEE. V lost 0 bases and J lost 1; bases outside the gene matches: 2. The CDR3: CASSVGQGRNTEAFF. The CDR3 nucleotides read TGTGCCAGCAGCGTAGGACAGGGGAGGAACACTGAAGCTTTCTTT.

The V gene is TRBV9, the J gene TRBJ2-3; D not certain. V dropped 4 bases and J dropped 2 bases, with 8 bases sitting between them. CDR1 is SGDLS and CDR2 is YYNGEE in the germline V gene. There are 13 residues in the CDR3. The CDR3 region is CASSMTPTDTQYF. The CDR3 region has the DNA TGTGCCAGCAGCATGACCCCCACAGATACGCAGTATTTT.

The chain carries TRBV5-6 and TRBJ2-5; no firm D call. V was pared by 0 bases and J by 3 bases, with 9 bases between. The CDR3 runs to 14 residues. CDR1 and CDR2 (germline): SGHDT, YYEEEE. The DNA of the CDR3 is TGTGCCAGCAGCTTGGTGGGGTCGGAAGAGACCCAGTACTTC. Translation gives CASSLVGSEETQYF.

The rearrangement links TRBV4-1 to TRBJ2-7; tentatively, D is TRBD1 (8 bases). CDR1 is MGHRA, CDR2 YSYEKL, per germline. The CDR3 has 16 residues. The V and J ends lost 4 bases and 2 bases respectively, with 18 bases between them. CDR3 protein: CASSRGTQGGTYEQYF. CDR3 DNA: TGCGCCAGCAGCCGAGGTACACAGGGGGGGACCTACGAGCAGTACTTC.

The chain employs TRBV20-1 and TRBJ2-1; D unresolved. Germline loops: CDR1 DFQATT, CDR2 SNEGSKA (reference sequence). Trimming took 4 bases from V and 8 from J, leaving 9 bases between them. The CDR3 is 11 amino acids. The CDR3 nucleotides are TGCAGTGCTACAGTATTCCATGAGCAGTTCTTC. Protein: CSATVFHEQFF.

CDR3 sequence: CASSLLVGGANVLTF. Written as DNA, the CDR3 is TGTGCCAGCAGTTTATTGGTCGGTGGGGCCAACGTCCTGACTTTC. V is TRBV27 and J is TRBJ2-6, with no clear D. Looked up from germline, CDR1 is MNHEY and CDR2 is SMNVEV (reference sequence). V dropped 1 base and J dropped 3 bases, with 7 bases sitting between them. This CDR3 spans 15 amino acids.